The rows below give T cell receptor beta chains drawn from one sample of a study of T cells expressing NK-cell markers. TCRdb re-analyzed the 5' RACE reads; it lists each CDR3 protein once, without DNA. Its table lists a few hundred thousand distinct CDR3 sequences. The sample taken for sequencing was blood T cells: a sorted CD56 or NKG2C T cell subset, CD4+ or CD8+ T cells, or bulk PBMC T cells (not recorded which). The receptors stem from a man between 18 and 69 years old in good health. Both conserved end residues are part of each CDR3. The order of the fields is J gene, V gene, CDR3 protein.

>TRBJ2-5|TRBV20-1
CSAPRTSGETQYF
>TRBJ2-7|TRBV7-8
CASRTRGKYEQYF
>TRBJ2-2|TRBV29-1
CSVSAGGAGELFF
>TRBJ2-6|TRBV5-6
CASSPPGGSSGANVLTF
>TRBJ1-2|TRBV6-5
CASSYDRVSSGYTF
>TRBJ2-3|TRBV15
CATSKGASGTQYF
>TRBJ2-7|TRBV29-1
CSVVAQGQDEQYF
>TRBJ2-5|TRBV4-1
CASSQDLWTQETQYF
>TRBJ2-7|TRBV12-3/TRBV12-4
CASSLFPDSAYEQYF
>TRBJ2-7|TRBV2
CASTPAGTGIYEQYF
>TRBJ2-1|TRBV5-5
CASNTGDRNEQFF
>TRBJ2-5|TRBV28
CASSSIGPPRRETQYF
>TRBJ2-2|TRBV7-9
CASSLKGELNTGELFF
>TRBJ2-1|TRBV20-1
CSARGTGQDIYNEQFF
>TRBJ2-7|TRBV27
CASSHPTAISYEQYF
>TRBJ2-7|TRBV15
CATSRGGDGEQYF
>TRBJ2-7|TRBV19
CASSITGYRGEQYF
>TRBJ2-5|TRBV7-8
CASRVLSGGPETQYF
>TRBJ2-6|TRBV11-1
CASTLSRGQLHSGANVLTF
>TRBJ1-1|TRBV2
CASSGWRGSEAFF
>TRBJ2-5|TRBV27
CASSFRASQETQYF
>TRBJ2-3|TRBV7-9
CASSLAGGVVDTQYF
>TRBJ2-1|TRBV5-4
CASSPPDRDSNEQFF
>TRBJ1-5|TRBV6-1
CASSDPRMGNQPQHF
>TRBJ2-5|TRBV7-2
CASSSRPGGQETQYF
>TRBJ1-2|TRBV18
CASSPPGQNVNYGYTF
>TRBJ2-7|TRBV13
CASSLGDSDYEQYF
>TRBJ2-7|TRBV7-2
CASSPRGVLYEQYF
>TRBJ1-2|TRBV3-1
CASSQGNRAYYGYTF
>TRBJ2-2|TRBV20-1
CSARDRLAGDTGELFF
>TRBJ2-5|TRBV20-1
CSASGAGQETQYF
>TRBJ2-5|TRBV7-8
CASSSSPVAKTQYF
>TRBJ2-7|TRBV2
CASSRGPPSSYEQYF
>TRBJ2-1|TRBV11-2
CASTGAGGAYNEQFF
>TRBJ2-3|TRBV4-1
CASSREFRGDTQYF
>TRBJ2-1|TRBV12-5
CASGLVVYSSYNEQFF
>TRBJ1-1|TRBV12-3/TRBV12-4
CASSLAAGLANTEAFF
>TRBJ2-2|TRBV12-3/TRBV12-4
CASPSTEGTNTGELFF
>TRBJ2-4|TRBV2
CASRDRGQNIQYF
>TRBJ1-5|TRBV20-1
CSGGSGGPSNQPQHF
>TRBJ1-3|TRBV6-5
CASSYARELGFGNTIYF
>TRBJ2-2|TRBV4-1
CASSQPLAGSGELFF
>TRBJ2-3|TRBV5-6
CASTRLSITDTQYF
>TRBJ2-5|TRBV7-2
CASSLAISGAQETQYF
>TRBJ2-4|TRBV30
CAWSLASGGGLAKNIQYF
>TRBJ2-1|TRBV7-2
CASNLLAGAYNEQFF
>TRBJ2-1|TRBV27
CARLRGASNEQFF
>TRBJ1-2|TRBV20-1
CSARTGGLLYGYTF
>TRBJ1-5|TRBV2
CASSEQASWNQPQHF
>TRBJ2-1|TRBV5-5
CASSSVLGYNEQFF
>TRBJ2-7|TRBV6-1
CASSKGRASGSYEQYF
>TRBJ2-7|TRBV5-1
CASSLGAGRGAYEQYF
>TRBJ2-1|TRBV14
CASSLKQGRHSEQFF
>TRBJ2-5|TRBV3-1
CASSQRGGPGTQYF
>TRBJ1-1|TRBV11-2
CASSLAGVMNTEAFF
>TRBJ2-2|TRBV6-1
CASSSFPTGRTGELFF
>TRBJ2-2|TRBV6-1
CASIKGHPNTGELFF
>TRBJ1-5|TRBV2
CASSEARGQPQHF